This T cell receptor (beta chain) was identified during a study of blood T cell repertoires in COVID-19. Clones were sequenced by immunoSEQ multiplex PCR, and TCRdb holds only the in-frame ones, with some missing. The data contain about 190,000 clones, 65% to 85% of them singletons. V was clipped by 0 bases and J by 0 bases, with 10 bases between them. From germline, CDR1 is LGHDT and CDR2 YNNKEL (reference sequence). The CDR3 is 16 amino acids. The TCR comes from a young woman who had been exposed to COVID-19. The rearrangement uses TRBV3-1 (or the pseudogene TRBV3-2) and TRBJ2-3, with D perhaps matching TRBD2 (5 bases). Specimen: PBMCs or T cells enriched from blood (not recorded which). The CDR3: CASSQDQGGSTDTQYF. DNA of the CDR3: TGTGCCAGCAGCCAAGATCAAGGCGGGAGCACAGATACGCAGTATTTT.